Listed below are T cell receptor beta chains from one sample, sequenced in a study of blood T cell repertoires in COVID-19. Produced via immunoSEQ multiplex PCR; TCRdb's table is partial and in-frame only. Seen here are some 70,000 clones, around 85% observed once, and the top ten hold about 10%. Sequencing input: peripheral blood. These receptors all stem from a woman aged 50 to 65 with acute or convalescent COVID-19. The CDR3 runs from the conserved cysteine through the conserved F or W. The D gene is left open where the match is weak. Expanded clones are given a class, and other clones once, few, many or no size at all.

J gene	D gene	CDR3 length	clone size	V gene	CDR3 DNA	CDR3 protein
TRBJ1-2	TRBD1	15	.	TRBV7-8	TGTGCCAGCAGCTTTAGAAGGGGGCTCGGCTATGGCTACACCTTC	CASSFRRGLGYGYTF
TRBJ2-5	.	15	few	TRBV7-9	TGTGCCAGCAGCTCGACGACGGGGTACCAAGAGACCCAGTACTTC	CASSSTTGYQETQYF
TRBJ2-7	TRBD2	15	once	TRBV6-2/TRBV6-3	TGTGCCAGCAGCCGACTAGCGGGAGGGCCTTACGAGCAGTACTTC	CASSRLAGGPYEQYF
TRBJ1-2	.	15	few	TRBV5-6	TGTGCCAGCAGCTTCGGAGGAGGCACTAACTATGGCTACACCTTC	CASSFGGGTNYGYTF
TRBJ2-5	TRBD2	15	few	TRBV28	TGTGCCAGCAGTTCCTTAGCGGGAGCGGAAGAGACCCAGTACTTC	CASSSLAGAEETQYF
TRBJ2-3	.	12	.	TRBV7-9	TGTGCCAGCAGCCCCCCGGGAGATACGCAGTATTTT	CASSPPGDTQYF
TRBJ1-1	.	13	.	TRBV28	TGTGCCAGCAGTCCAGGGGAAGGCACTGAAGCTTTCTTT	CASSPGEGTEAFF
TRBJ1-2	.	14	.	TRBV20-1	TGCAGTGCTAGTGGGGAGTCTTTAGGCTATGGCTACACCTTC	CSASGESLGYGYTF
TRBJ2-1	TRBD1	14	few	TRBV11-2	TGTGCCAGCAGCTTCGGGACAGCGAATACGGGGCAGTTCTTC	CASSFGTANTGQFF
TRBJ1-6	TRBD1	16	.	TRBV5-6	TGTGCCAGCAGCTTGGATCTCGGCAGGGGGAGTTCACCCCTCCACTTT	CASSLDLGRGSSPLHF
TRBJ1-3	.	14	.	TRBV7-2	TGTGCCAGCAGCATACAGGGATCTGGAAACACCATATATTTT	CASSIQGSGNTIYF
TRBJ1-5	.	15	.	TRBV19	TGTGCCAGTAGTTCCACAGGGAATAGCAATCAGCCCCAGCATTTT	CASSSTGNSNQPQHF
TRBJ1-5	.	15	once	TRBV5-3	TGTGCCAGAAGCCTAGCCGAGGAACATGATCAGCCCCAGCATTTT	CARSLAEEHDQPQHF
TRBJ1-1	.	15	.	TRBV4-1	TGCGCCAGCAGCCAAGAGAGACAGTGGAACACTGAAGCTTTCTTT	CASSQERQWNTEAFF
TRBJ2-3	.	14	.	TRBV5-1	TGCGCCAGCAGCTTGGCTACCACCACAGATACGCAGTATTTT	CASSLATTTDTQYF
TRBJ2-2	.	18	.	TRBV7-2	TGTGCCAGCAGCTACGAACTATTGAGGTCCCTTAACACCGGGGAGCTGTTTTTT	CASSYELLRSLNTGELFF
TRBJ2-3	TRBD2	15	.	TRBV4-1	TGCGCCAGCAGCCTACTAGCGGCTAGCACAGATACGCAGTATTTT	CASSLLAASTDTQYF
TRBJ1-6	TRBD1	13	.	TRBV28	TGTGCCACTGACAGGGTCGGAGGGTCACCCCTCCACTTT	CATDRVGGSPLHF
TRBJ2-1	TRBD1	16	.	TRBV29-1	TGCAGCTGGGTCCCCCGGCGAAGGACAGGGTCGAATGAGCAGTTCTTC	CSWVPRRRTGSNEQFF
TRBJ2-7	TRBD1	15	.	TRBV5-1	TGCGCCAGCAGCTTGGTGGGACAGGGGGCGAGTGAGCAGTACTTC	CASSLVGQGASEQYF
TRBJ2-7	.	13	.	TRBV28	TGTGCCAGCCGATGGGGACTGCCCTACGAGCAGTACTTC	CASRWGLPYEQYF
TRBJ2-1	TRBD1	16	.	TRBV6-5	TGTGCCAGCAGTTACACAGGGGGCGCGATGGTGGATGAGCAGTTCTTC	CASSYTGGAMVDEQFF
TRBJ2-3	.	14	.	TRBV24-1	TGTGCCACCAGTGATTTGGCAGGGGTAGATACGCAGTATTTT	CATSDLAGVDTQYF
TRBJ1-2	.	11	.	TRBV20-1	TGCAGTGCTCACTCAGACTTAGGCTACACCTTC	CSAHSDLGYTF
TRBJ2-1	.	14	.	TRBV10-1	TGCGCCAGCAGTGACCCTAGTCACCTCAATGAGCAGTTCTTC	CASSDPSHLNEQFF
TRBJ2-3	TRBD2	15	.	TRBV2	TGTGCCAGCAGTGTTGTTAGCGGGAGGCCAGATACGCAGTATTTT	CASSVVSGRPDTQYF
TRBJ2-5	TRBD2	17	.	TRBV4-2	TGTGCCAGCAGCCAAGATTTTCTGGCGGGGGGGCAAGAGACCCAGTACTTC	CASSQDFLAGGQETQYF
TRBJ1-6	.	16	.	TRBV6-5	TGTGCCAGCAGTTACCACGGGGGGAGAGATAATTCACCCCTCCACTTT	CASSYHGGRDNSPLHF
TRBJ2-3	.	12	.	TRBV28	TGTGCCAGCAGTAAAGCCCCAGATACGCAGTATTTT	CASSKAPDTQYF
TRBJ2-1	.	12	.	TRBV30	TGTGCCTGGTCCGCGGTGGCCATTGAGCAGTTCTTC	CAWSAVAIEQFF
TRBJ2-1	TRBD2	16	.	TRBV3-1/TRBV3-2	TGTGCCAGCAGCTACGAAGCGGGAGGCACCTACAATAAGCAGTTCTTC	CASSYEAGGTYNKQFF
TRBJ2-7	TRBD2	17	many	TRBV2	TGTGCCAGCAGTGAGATCGGGACTAGCGGGGGGGCTTACGAGCAGTACTTC	CASSEIGTSGGAYEQYF
TRBJ2-3	TRBD1	15	.	TRBV5-4	TGTGCCAGCAGCTTGATAGGGGGCGGCACAGATACGCAGTATTTT	CASSLIGGGTDTQYF
TRBJ2-7	TRBD2	13	few	TRBV7-2	TGTGCCAGCAGCTTTGAGCGGGAGGCCGAGCAGTACTTC	CASSFEREAEQYF
TRBJ2-1	TRBD1	14	.	TRBV6-5	TGTGCCAGCAGTTACTCGACAGGGGGCAATGAGCAGTTCTTC	CASSYSTGGNEQFF
TRBJ2-7	.	14	.	TRBV27	TGTGCCAGCAGTTTAAAGGTGACGGGCTACGAGCAGTACTTC	CASSLKVTGYEQYF
TRBJ2-3	.	13	few	TRBV5-1	TGCGCCAGCAGCCAGGGGAATAGTGTTACGCAGTATTTT	CASSQGNSVTQYF
TRBJ2-3	TRBD2	15	.	TRBV11-2	TGTGCCAGCAGCCCTGCGGGGGAGTGGACAGATACGCAGTATTTT	CASSPAGEWTDTQYF
TRBJ1-1	TRBD1	13	.	TRBV6-5	TGTGCCAGCACTCACCAGGGGGGCGTTGAAGCTTTCTTT	CASTHQGGVEAFF
TRBJ2-5	TRBD1	16	.	TRBV2	TGTGCCAGCAGGCTAGGGACAGATGGATCCCGAGGGACCCAGTACTTC	CASRLGTDGSRGTQYF
TRBJ2-2	TRBD2	15	.	TRBV29-1	TGCAGCGCATCTCCGGGACTAGCTAACACCGGGGAGCTGTTTTTT	CSASPGLANTGELFF
TRBJ1-1	TRBD1	13	.	TRBV7-2	TGTGCCAGCAGCTTAGGGATGACAGGGGAGGGACGCTTT	CASSLGMTGEGRF